Only a few counts were recorded for the clone carrying this T cell receptor (beta chain). This sample is drawn from a study of identical twins. MiXCR, applied by TCRdb to the 5' RACE reads, yields one record per CDR3 protein. The repertoire holds approximately 680,000 distinct CDR3 sequences, with 7.1% as singletons. Germline CDR1 SNHLY, CDR2 FYNNEI. This CDR3 contains 12 residues. Trimming pared 6 bases from V and 3 bases from J, leaving 9 bases between. The data were also submitted as part of a second study, on yellow fever vaccine responses in identical twins.

The J gene is TRBJ2-7, the V gene TRBV2, with D unclear. This clonotype was sampled from a young woman in good health. The sequenced sample consisted of PBMCs. CDR3 nucleotides: TGTGCCAGCAGGCCTGATTACTACGAGCAGTACTTC. Translation: CASRPDYYEQYF.